These 24 T cell receptor beta chains were all obtained from the same sample, sequenced in a study of cytomegalovirus exposure and HLA in healthy donors. Primers included in the PCR were 60 Vbeta and 13 Jbeta primers. Sequenced by immunoSEQ multiplex PCR; TCRdb stores in-frame clones only, minus some. The data show some 130,000 clones, over 60% seen once. The source material was PBMCs. Receptors originate from a woman aged 55-75 years in good health and CMV-seronegative.

This clone was seen just once. This chain joins TRBV28 and TRBJ1-1; D ambiguous. Looked up from germline, CDR1 is MDHEN and CDR2 is SYDVKM. Trimming took 5 bases from V and 5 from J, leaving 9 bases between them. CDR3 length: 12 residues. The DNA of the CDR3 is TGTGCCAGCAGTCAATCGCGGACTGAAGCTTTCTTT. Protein product: CASSQSRTEAFF.

The gene calls are TRBV7-8 and TRBJ1-3; D remains unclear. There are 15 residues in the CDR3. V shed 5 bases and J shed 0 bases, with 11 bases lying between them. Germline loops: CDR1 SGHVS, CDR2 FQNEAQ. CDR3 sequence: CASSPRISSGNTIYF. CDR3 coding DNA: TGTGCCAGCAGCCCCCGTATATCCTCTGGAAACACCATATATTTT. The complete variable domain, with remaining parts taken from reference TRBV7-8 and TRBJ1-3, reads GAGVSQSPRYKVAKRGQDVALRCDPISGHVSLFWYQQALGQGPEFLTYFQNEAQLDKSGLPSDRFFAERPEGSVSTLKIQRTQQEDSAVYLCASSPRISSGNTIYFGEGSWLTVV.

The gene calls are TRBV7-9 and TRBJ2-5, with 9 bases lining up with TRBD2. V shed 1 base, J shed 5 bases, and the junction held 11 bases outside the gene matches. Germline V gene lookup returns CDR1 SEHNR and CDR2 FQNEAQ (reference sequence). The CDR3 extends over 17 amino acids. CDR3 sequence reads: CASSLGFSGSVRETQYF. The DNA for the CDR3 is TGTGCCAGCAGCTTAGGCTTTAGCGGGAGCGTTCGTGAGACCCAGTACTTC.

The chain carries TRBV2 and TRBJ2-3; 13 bases fit TRBD2. There are 17 residues in the CDR3. Trimming removed 6 bases from V and 1 base from J; junction bases left unmatched: 7. Germline V CDR1 and CDR2: SNHLY, FYNNEI. CDR3 in DNA: TGTGCCAGCAGGTCTCGACTAGCGGGGGGTGGCACAGATACGCAGTATTTT. Residues: CASRSRLAGGGTDTQYF.

V and J are TRBV2 and TRBJ2-7, with 7 bases lining up with TRBD1. The ends lost 8 bases at V and 4 bases at J; junction bases unmatched: 5. The CDR3 has 12 residues. Looked up from germline, CDR1 is SNHLY and CDR2 is FYNNEI. The chain's CDR3 is CASDREGYEQYF. The CDR3 coding sequence is TGTGCCAGCGACAGGGAAGGGTACGAGCAGTACTTC.

The CDR3 reads CASSLAGTTQYF. CDR3 bases: TGTGCCAGCAGCCTAGCAGGAACGACCCAGTACTTC. The gene calls are TRBV11-2 and TRBJ2-5, with TRBD2 as a possible D gene (5 bases). Trimming removed 5 bases at V and 7 bases at J, with 11 bases between. The germline V gene encodes CDR1 SGHAT and CDR2 FQNNGV. The CDR3 is made up of 12 amino acids.

This rearrangement joins TRBV10-2 to TRBJ2-7, with 11 bases that match TRBD2. V was clipped by 6 bases and J by 0 bases; unmatched bases: 4. CDR1 and CDR2 (germline): WSHSY, SAAADI. The CDR3 spans 15 residues. The DNA of the CDR3 is TGCGCCAGCAGACCTACTAGCGGGGGCTCCTACGAGCAGTACTTC. Translation gives CASRPTSGGSYEQYF.

The chain employs TRBV5-8 and TRBJ1-1; D is unresolved. This CDR3 comprises 15 residues. Looked up from germline, CDR1 is SGHTS and CDR2 is YDEGEE. Trimming cost V 0 bases and J 2 bases, with 11 bases left between them. The CDR3 DNA follows: TGTGCCAGCAGCTTGGAATGGGCAGCCAACACTGAAGCTTTCTTT. The encoded protein is CASSLEWAANTEAFF.

V is TRBV6-5 and J is TRBJ2-7; D might be TRBD1 (6 bases). With 6 bases removed from V and 2 bases from J, the gap between germline ends came to 14 bases. The CDR3 totals 14 residues. From germline, CDR1 is MNHEY and CDR2 SVGAGI. The chain's CDR3 is CASRSTGPPYEQYF. DNA of the CDR3: TGTGCCAGCAGATCTACAGGGCCCCCCTACGAGCAGTACTTC.

The gene calls are TRBV18 and TRBJ1-1; 10 positions agree with TRBD1. After removal of 2 bases from V and 6 bases from J, the junction contained 6 bases not matched to a gene. The CDR3 is 15 amino acids. Per the germline V gene, CDR1 is KGHSH and CDR2 is LQKENI. The CDR3 DNA sequence: TGTGCCAGCTCACCAGGACAGGGGGTGTTCGCTGAAGCTTTCTTT. Encoded protein: CASSPGQGVFAEAFF.

Comment on this clone: This same CDR3 is encoded by further DNA sequences in the sample. This chain joins TRBV5-1 and TRBJ2-7; possibly TRBD1 for D (6 bases). Germline CDR1 SGHRS, CDR2 YFSETQ. Trimming removed 5 bases from V and 0 bases from J, with 18 bases in between. The length of the CDR3 is 16 residues. The CDR3 DNA reads as TGCGCCAGCAGTTCAACCTCCGGGACAAGCTCCTACGAGCAGTACTTC. Protein sequence: CASSSTSGTSSYEQYF.

The chain is built from TRBV28 and TRBJ1-1; maybe TRBD1 (5 bases). The V gene's germline CDR1 is MDHEN and CDR2 SYDVKM. V lost 4 bases to trimming and J lost 7 bases, with 13 bases between them. The CDR3 has 13 residues. CDR3 sequence: CASSWGRSGEAFF. Here the CDR3 DNA reads TGTGCCAGCAGTTGGGGGAGGTCCGGTGAAGCTTTCTTT.

The CDR3 DNA reads TGTGCCAGCTCCTCCCCCGGACAGCCGAACACTGAAGCTTTCTTT. Protein product: CASSSPGQPNTEAFF. This chain connects TRBV18 to TRBJ1-1, with D perhaps TRBD1 (6 bases). Germline V gene sequence: CDR1 KGHSH, CDR2 LQKENI. Trimming removed 6 bases from V and 1 base from J, with 15 bases in between. This CDR3 region has 15 residues.

The J gene is TRBJ1-3, the V gene TRBV4-1; the D gene is possibly TRBD1 (6 bases). V lost 4 bases and J 0 bases, leaving 19 bases between the germline ends. Germline CDR1 reads MGHRA; CDR2 reads YSYEKL. This CDR3 spans 18 amino acids. This CDR3 reads CASSRDRDTRGSGNTIYF. The CDR3 region has the DNA TGCGCCAGCAGCCGAGACCGGGACACTCGGGGCTCTGGAAACACCATATATTTT.

The DNA for the CDR3 is TGCGCCAGCAGCTTGGGACTAGCGGGGAGGTCCGAGCAGTACTTC. Translated: CASSLGLAGRSEQYF. The V call is TRBV5-1, the J call TRBJ2-5, with 11 bases aligning to TRBD2. Matching the DNA end better, TRBJ2-7 makes the J call doubtful. Germline loops: CDR1 SGHRS, CDR2 YFSETQ. The CDR3 has 15 residues.

This clone has a handful of counts. The V and J genes are TRBV19 and TRBJ1-6; 8 nucleotides match TRBD1. CDR1 and CDR2 (germline): LNHDA, SQIVND (reference sequence). V lost 3 bases and J lost 8; bases outside the gene matches: 6. This CDR3 has 15 amino acids. The CDR3 DNA follows: TGTGCCAGTAGTATTGGACAGGGTCGGGATTCACCCCTCCACTTT. Residues: CASSIGQGRDSPLHF.

This chain uses TRBV5-5 with TRBJ1-5, with 7 positions matching TRBD1. The ends lost 4 bases at V and 1 base at J; junction bases unmatched: 5. The CDR3 runs 15 residues. Germline V gives CDR1 SGHKS, CDR2 YYEKEE (reference sequence). As DNA, the CDR3 is TGTGCCAGCAGCGCGCAGGGGGAGAGCAATCAGCCCCAGCATTTT. Encoded protein: CASSAQGESNQPQHF. The whole variable domain, filled in from reference TRBV5-5 and TRBJ1-5, reads DAGVTQSPTHLIKTRGQQVTLRCSPISGHKSVSWYQQVLGQGPQFIFQYYEKEERGRGNFPDRFSARQFPNYSSELNVNALLLGDSALYLCASSAQGESNQPQHFGDGTRLSIL.

The chain is built from TRBV28 and TRBJ2-1, with TRBD1 as a possible D gene (6 bases). The V gene lost 4 bases and the J gene lost 7 bases, with 8 bases spanning the gap. The germline gives CDR1 MDHEN, CDR2 SYDVKM. This CDR3 region has 12 residues. The CDR3 region is CASSSQGNEQFF. The CDR3 DNA is TGTGCCAGCAGTTCACAGGGAAATGAGCAGTTCTTC. The whole variable domain, remainder taken from reference TRBV28 and TRBJ2-1, is DVKVTQSSRYLVKRTGEKVFLECVQDMDHENMFWYRQDPGLGLRLIYFSYDVKMKEKGDIPEGYSVSREKKERFSLILESASTNQTSMYLCASSSQGNEQFFGPGTRLTVL.

This clone is categorized as medium-sized. The chain has TRBV7-9 and TRBJ1-5; D call uncertain. The CDR3 extends over 15 amino acids. CDR1 is SEHNR, CDR2 FQNEAQ, per germline (reference sequence). V was shortened by 0 bases and J by 0 bases, with 6 bases between the two germline ends. The CDR3 coding sequence is TGTGCCAGCAGCTTAGCGGCAGATAGCAATCAGCCCCAGCATTTT. Translation gives CASSLAADSNQPQHF.

The chain links TRBV19 to TRBJ1-6; D gene uncertain. The CDR3 runs 16 residues. V lost 1 base and J lost 7, with 14 bases in between. Germline V gene data show CDR1 as LNHDA and CDR2 as SQIVND (reference sequence). The CDR3 is CASSIGGRNGNSPLHF. For the CDR3, the DNA is TGTGCCAGTAGTATAGGTGGCCGCAACGGGAATTCACCCCTCCACTTT.

The genes are TRBV6-1 and TRBJ2-5, with TRBD1 matching 7 bases. The ends lost 4 bases at V and 5 bases at J; junction bases unmatched: 13. The germline V gene encodes CDR1 MNHNS and CDR2 SASEGT. The CDR3 runs to 16 residues. The CDR3 region has the DNA TGTGCCAGCAGTGCAGTAGGTAGACAGGGTATGGAGACCCAGTACTTC. This translates into CASSAVGRQGMETQYF.

The chain has TRBV7-9 and TRBJ2-1; D gene uncertain. V was pared by 0 bases and J by 0 bases, with 9 bases between. The CDR3 totals 16 residues. Germline V gene sequence: CDR1 SEHNR, CDR2 FQNEAQ (reference sequence). CDR3 protein: CASSLATVSSYNEQFF. CDR3 DNA: TGTGCCAGCAGCTTAGCTACAGTGAGCTCCTACAATGAGCAGTTCTTC.

This clone was picked up a small number of times. V and J are TRBV5-1 and TRBJ2-4, with 13 bases identical to TRBD2. The trim removed 4 bases at V and 9 bases at J, leaving 10 bases unmatched. The CDR3 contains 16 residues. Germline V gives CDR1 SGHRS, CDR2 YFSETQ. CDR3 in DNA: TGCGCCAGCAGCAAATGGACTAGCGGGAGCGCGGGCATTCAGTACTTC. This codes for CASSKWTSGSAGIQYF. Looking up the rest from reference TRBV5-1 and TRBJ2-4 gives the full variable domain: KAGVTQTPRYLIKTRGQQVTLSCSPISGHRSVSWYQQTPGQGLQFLFEYFSETQRNKGNFPGRFSGRQFSNSRSEMNVSTLELGDSALYLCASSKWTSGSAGIQYFGAGTRLSVL.

This clone was observed a single time. The rearrangement joins TRBV30 to TRBJ1-1; D not certain. Germline V gene sequence: CDR1 GTSNPN, CDR2 SVGIG (reference sequence). With 3 bases removed from V and 12 bases from J, the gap between germline ends came to 14 bases. The CDR3 sequence is 11 residues long. The CDR3 reads CAWRETRSTFF. CDR3 nucleotide sequence: TGTGCCTGGAGGGAAACTAGGTCAACTTTCTTT.